Here is one T cell receptor beta chain with its context. This clonotype was counted a few times. Its antigen is currently not known. No qualities accompany the bases; no much larger clone lies one base away. These data are taken from a study of T-cell reconstitution after alpha-beta-depleted transplantation in children (dated by TCRdb to 2016 to 2018). With respect to the entire study: T-cell immune reconstitution after TCRalphabeta/CD19-depleted allogeneic hematopoietic cell transplantation in children was quantitatively tracked in the study by means of TCR repertoire profiling.

Receptor libraries were prepared by PCR. The reads were generated on an Illumina HiSeq 2500. Molecular barcoding was employed in the preparation of TCR libraries, with unique molecular identifiers being used to normalize TCRbeta repertoire quantification. TCRdb passed the public sequencing reads through fastp at Q25 and MiXCR, retaining productive beta sequences. All rows with the same CDR3 protein become a single entry with the most common DNA and genes. A total of 500,000 or so distinct CDR3 sequences appear in this sample, about 33% of them only once. Of the sample, around 2.4% falls within the top ten clones. V and J are truncated by 6 bases and 3 bases respectively, leaving an intervening sequence of 6 bases. The CDR3 contains 12 residues, cysteine and phenylalanine counted. Of all the DNA, just the CDR3 is kept, 36 bases in frame from base 1.

Here the sequenced sample was PBMCs from the stem cell graft donor, taken from the stem cell graft. This sequence originates from a human donor who donated a stem cell graft to a child with aplastic anemia. The chain couples TRBV12-3 or TRBV12-4 to TRBJ2-1; D gene: possibly TRBD2, on 5 matching bases. The CDR3 protein is CASSRDYNEQFF. Read as DNA, the sequence is TGTGCCAGCAGCCGGGACTACAATGAGCAGTTCTTC.